In this sample, the clone carrying this T cell receptor (beta chain) turned up a few times. This specimen belongs to a study of identical twins. A universal primer site was added by template switching, and unique molecular identifiers were carried by the cDNA. TCRdb called the 5' RACE reads again in MiXCR, with one record for every CDR3 protein. The data show about 300,000 distinct CDR3 sequences, 9% to 15% seen once. This CDR3 comprises 20 residues. Germline V gives CDR1 MGHRA, CDR2 YSYEKL. Germline trimming cut 1 base from V and 1 base from J; bases unmatched to any gene: 9. These data also formed part of another study, on yellow fever vaccine responses in identical twins.

The sequenced material came from CD8+ T cells sorted from blood. The rearrangement joins TRBV4-1 to TRBJ2-2, with 13 bases that match TRBD2. The receptor comes from a woman aged 18-35 years in good health. In DNA, the CDR3 is TGCGCCAGCAGCCAAGGACTAGCGGGGGGCCTATACTTGAACACCGGGGAGCTGTTTTTT. It encodes CASSQGLAGGLYLNTGELFF.